One T cell receptor (beta chain) is described in this entry. The CDR3 is 15 amino acids. Germline V gene sequence: CDR1 SEHNR, CDR2 FQNEAQ (reference sequence). With 5 bases clipped from V and 0 bases from J, the junction kept 6 bases outside the gene matches. Those enrolled, adults aged 18 to 89 years, came from about two dozen US areas. Original handling: Nucleated cell number was recorded as an estimate derived from reference gene primer amplification. Here immunoSEQ multiplex PCR was the method, and the copy in TCRdb shows in-frame clones only, minus some. Clone size and the V and J calls come from that table; the DNA yielded D and trimming. The sample comprises a few hundred thousand clones, 85% to 90% of which are singletons, and less than 1.5% rests with the top ten. These data come from a study of blood T cell repertoires in COVID-19. The wider study: The analysed material was cDNA or gDNA that came from T cells, B-cell-depleted T cells, or PBMCs.

The sample comprised PBMCs or T cells enriched from blood (not recorded which). This TCR was sampled from a woman under 30 who had recovered from COVID-19. The V call is TRBV7-9, the J call TRBJ2-7; TRBD1 agrees at 8 bases. The CDR3 coding sequence is TGTGCCAGCAGCCGTGACAGGGGAAGCTCCTACGAGCAGTACTTC. It codes for CASSRDRGSSYEQYF.